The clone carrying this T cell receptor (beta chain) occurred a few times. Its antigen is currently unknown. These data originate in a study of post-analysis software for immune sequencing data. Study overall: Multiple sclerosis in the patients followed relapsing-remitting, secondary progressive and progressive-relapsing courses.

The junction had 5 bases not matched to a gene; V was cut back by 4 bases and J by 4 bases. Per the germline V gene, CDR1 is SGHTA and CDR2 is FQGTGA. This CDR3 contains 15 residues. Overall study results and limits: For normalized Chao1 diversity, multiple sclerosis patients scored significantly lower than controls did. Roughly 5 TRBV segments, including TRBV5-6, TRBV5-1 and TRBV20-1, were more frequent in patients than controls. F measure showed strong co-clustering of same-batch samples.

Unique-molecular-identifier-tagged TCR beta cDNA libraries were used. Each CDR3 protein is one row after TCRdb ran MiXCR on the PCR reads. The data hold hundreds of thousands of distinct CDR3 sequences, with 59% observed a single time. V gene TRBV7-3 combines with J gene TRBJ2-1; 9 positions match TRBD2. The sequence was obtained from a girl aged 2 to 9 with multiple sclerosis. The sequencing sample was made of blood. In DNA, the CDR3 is TGTGCCAGCAGCTCCCTAGCGGGACAATACAATGAGCAGTTCTTC. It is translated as CASSSLAGQYNEQFF.